The sequence of this T cell receptor (beta chain) was determined in a study of blood T cell repertoires in COVID-19. Whole-study context: There were acute and convalescent COVID-19 samples, and they came from the United States, Italy and Spain. Nucleic acid was either cDNA or gDNA, and it came from T cells, B-cell-depleted T cells, or PBMCs.

A note on this clone: Other DNA sequences in this specimen translate into the identical CDR3.

In the original processing: Nucleated cell counts were estimated from reference gene primer amplification. Sequenced by immunoSEQ multiplex PCR; TCRdb stores in-frame clones only, minus some. V and J calls and clone size are copied from that table; D and trimming were computed from the DNA. The sample holds roughly 220,000 clones, 65% to 90% seen once. J lost 2 bases, V lost 1 base, and 2 bases had no gene match. The germline gives CDR1 SGHNT, CDR2 YENEEA. The CDR3 is 14 amino acids. The source of this sequence is a woman aged 40 to 55 who had recovered from COVID-19. This rearrangement joins TRBV11-3 to TRBJ2-7; TRBD1 aligns across 7 bases. Source material: peripheral blood. The CDR3 DNA reads TGTGCCAGCAGCTTAGGGACAGGAGCCTACGAGCAGTACTTC. It yields the protein CASSLGTGAYEQYF.